This TCR beta chain was profiled in a study of T-cell reconstitution after alpha-beta-depleted transplantation in children. General study points: Approximately two months post-transplant, alpha-beta T cells reportedly originated from several hundred expanded graft clones. One year after transplant, T-cell counts and diversity came mostly from newly produced T cells. Some patients' high day-60 TCRbeta diversity was traced to surviving recipient T cells and thymic progenitors.

This clonotype showed up just a few times. Its antigen is not identified. Researchers prepared the TCRbeta library using unique molecular identifiers, the study reports. A single record per CDR3 protein comes from TCRdb applying MiXCR to the PCR reads. The profile covers 17,000 or so distinct CDR3 sequences, with over 10% appearing a single time and 71% taken by the ten largest. The germline V and J ends were trimmed by 3 bases and 5 bases, with 17 bases remaining between them. Germline values: CDR1 MDHEN, CDR2 SYDVKM. The CDR3 is 15 residues long. This receptor was obtained from a boy under three years old who had a stem cell transplant for Wiskott-Aldrich syndrome, so the T cells may come from the graft donor. Sequencing used PBMCs, mostly from graft donor cells, obtained 180 days after TCRalphabeta/CD19-depleted stem cell transplant. J is TRBJ2-7 and V is TRBV28, with a tentative D call TRBD2 (5 bases). The CDR3 sequence is CASSFSWMRVHEQYF. CDR3 nucleotide sequence: TGTGCCAGCAGTTTTAGCTGGATGAGGGTTCACGAGCAGTACTTC. The whole variable domain, filled in from reference TRBV28 and TRBJ2-7, reads DVKVTQSSRYLVKRTGEKVFLECVQDMDHENMFWYRQDPGLGLRLIYFSYDVKMKEKGDIPEGYSVSREKKERFSLILESASTNQTSMYLCASSFSWMRVHEQYFGPGTRLTVT.